This T cell receptor beta chain was found in a study of blood T cell repertoires in COVID-19 (dated by TCRdb to between 2020 and 2021). Background for the entire study: Collaborator samples came from the United States, Italy and Spain and covered acute and convalescent phases of COVID-19. The prospective study material was composed of cDNA or gDNA derived from T cells, B-cell-depleted T cells, or PBMCs. Deeply sampled blood TCRbeta repertoires from subjects exposed to, actively infected with, or recovered from COVID-19 were included in the dataset. A freely available public database, intended as a resource for researchers studying the immune response to SARS-CoV-2, is where the repertoires were released. Samples were obtained from the ongoing ImmuneRACE study (first 160 participants) and from about 1,300 subjects provided by 6 global collaborators. The sample metadata nearly always contained a de-identified subject ID, COVID-19 status, age in years and sex. Where available, HLA class I and class II types were obtained from metadata supplied by the sample provider rather than from assay-based typing.

Samples from volunteer blood donors who had recovered from COVID-19 were contributed by a second Seattle source. The collaborating institutions used their own protocols to collect whole blood in K2EDTA tubes. Collaborator samples were shipped for TCRbeta analysis as frozen whole blood, isolated PBMCs, or DNA extracted from either sample type. TCRbeta CDR3 regions were amplified from genomic DNA using the immunoSEQ Assay, a bias-controlled multiplex PCR. Turning to the authors' computational methods: Nucleated cell counts per sample were estimated from amplification of reference gene primers within the assay. To quantify the absolute abundance of each unique TCRbeta CDR3 rearrangement, sequence reads were collapsed and filtered. Productive Simpson clonality was computed per sample as the square root of Simpson's diversity index over productive rearrangements. Entries here come from immuneACCESS through TCRdb and include only in-frame sequences with V and J called. Some clones fail to appear in such tables; in the studies checked, an unresolved V gene covers under half of the shortfall, and the cause of the remainder is unknown. The DNA gave D and trimming, while V, J and clone size come from that table. Within this sample are 72,000 or so clones, with roughly 80% of them counted one time only. The ten largest clones represent over 15% of the sample.

Trimming takes 4 bases from V and 3 bases from J, and the germline ends sit 10 bases apart. CDR1 and CDR2, looked up from the germline V gene, are SNHLY and FYNNEI. Spanning cysteine to phenylalanine, the CDR3 consists of 13 amino acids. Just the 39-base CDR3 DNA is kept, in frame starting at base 1. Only a few counts were recorded for this clone. Its antigen is not yet known. Base qualities were left out, and no much larger clone turns up one base away. Overall study results and their limits: Clinical and demographic metadata were provided uncurated, with the amount varying by source and participant.

The rearranged segments are TRBV2 and TRBJ2-7; the D gene is unclear. Sequenced input: peripheral blood. The receptor was derived from a man aged 65-85 years who had recovered from COVID-19. At the DNA level, the sequence is TGTGCCAGCAGTGGAGAGAGTTACTACGAGCAGTACTTC. Translation gives CASSGESYYEQYF. Reference TRBV2 and TRBJ2-7 proteins supply the regions before and after the CDR3; the full variable domain is: EPEVTQTPSHQVTQMGQEVILRCVPISNHLYFYWYRQILGQKVEFLVSFYNNEISEKSEIFDDQFSVERPDGSNFTLKIRSTKLEDSAMYFCASSGESYYEQYFGPGTRLTVT.